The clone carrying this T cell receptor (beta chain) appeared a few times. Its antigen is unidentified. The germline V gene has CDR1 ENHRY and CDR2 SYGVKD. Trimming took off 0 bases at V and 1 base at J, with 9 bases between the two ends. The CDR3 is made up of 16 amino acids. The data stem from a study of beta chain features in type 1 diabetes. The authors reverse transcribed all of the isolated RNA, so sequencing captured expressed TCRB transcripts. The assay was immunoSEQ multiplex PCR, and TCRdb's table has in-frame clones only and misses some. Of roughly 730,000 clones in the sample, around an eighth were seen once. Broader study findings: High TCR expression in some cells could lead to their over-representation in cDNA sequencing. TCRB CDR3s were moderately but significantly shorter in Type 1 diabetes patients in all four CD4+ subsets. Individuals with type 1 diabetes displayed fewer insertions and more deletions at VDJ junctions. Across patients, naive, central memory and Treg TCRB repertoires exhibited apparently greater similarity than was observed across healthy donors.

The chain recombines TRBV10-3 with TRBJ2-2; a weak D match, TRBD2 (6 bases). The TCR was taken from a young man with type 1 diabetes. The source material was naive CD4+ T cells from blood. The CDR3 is CAISESAGKNTGELFF. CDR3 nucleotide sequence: TGTGCCATCAGTGAGTCTGCGGGAAAGAACACCGGGGAGCTGTTTTTT.